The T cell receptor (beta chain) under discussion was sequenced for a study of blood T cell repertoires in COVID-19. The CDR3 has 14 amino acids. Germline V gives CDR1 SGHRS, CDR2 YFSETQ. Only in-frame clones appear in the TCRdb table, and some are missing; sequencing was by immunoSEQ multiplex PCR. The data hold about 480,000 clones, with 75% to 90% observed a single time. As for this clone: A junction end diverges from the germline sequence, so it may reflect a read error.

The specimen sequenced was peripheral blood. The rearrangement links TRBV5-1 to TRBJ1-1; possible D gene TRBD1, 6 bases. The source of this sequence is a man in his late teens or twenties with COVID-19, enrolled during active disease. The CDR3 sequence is CASRLDSMNTEAFF. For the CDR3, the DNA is TGCGCCAGCAGATTGGACAGTATGAACACTGAAGCTTTCTTT.